The rows below give T cell receptor beta chains drawn from one sample of a study of blood T cell repertoires in COVID-19. The method was immunoSEQ multiplex PCR; TCRdb's version includes in-frame clones alone and lacks a portion of them. The table lists 32,000 or so clones, more than 75% of them singletons. The sample consisted of peripheral blood. These receptors came from a man in his 70s with acute or convalescent COVID-19. Each CDR3 is given with its conserved first and last residue. A D gene is named only where the DNA matches it firmly. Clone size is shown for a subset of rows, as once, few, many or a class of expanded clone.

>TRBV7-6|TRBJ2-7|TRBD2|-
CASSLLAGGPNEQYF
TGTGCCAGCAGCTTACTGGCGGGAGGGCCAAACGAGCAGTACTTC
>TRBV5-1|TRBJ1-2|TRBD1|-
CASSFGDRVDGYTF
TGCGCCAGCAGCTTCGGGGACAGGGTTGATGGCTACACCTTC
>TRBV7-2|TRBJ2-1|TRBD2|-
CASSRLAGNEQFF
TGTGCCAGCAGCAGACTAGCGGGGAATGAGCAGTTCTTC
>TRBV7-2|TRBJ2-5|-|-
CASSLVLQETQYF
TGTGCCAGCAGCTTAGTGTTGCAGGAGACCCAGTACTTC
>TRBV6-5|TRBJ2-3|TRBD2|-
CASNSGSTDTQYF
TGTGCCAGCAATAGCGGGAGCACAGATACGCAGTATTTT
>TRBV7-6|TRBJ2-7|-|-
CASSLAPGSYEQYF
TGTGCCAGCAGCTTAGCGCCGGGTTCCTACGAGCAGTACTTC
>TRBV10-3|TRBJ2-1|TRBD1|-
CAITAGGGYNEQFF
TGTGCCATCACCGCAGGGGGCGGCTACAATGAGCAGTTCTTC
>TRBV3-1/TRBV3-2|TRBJ2-3|TRBD2|-
CASSRISGGLGDTQYF
TGTGCCAGCAGCCGAATTAGCGGGGGACTGGGAGATACGCAGTATTTT
>TRBV28|TRBJ1-2|-|few
CASSTQPDGAYAF
TGTGCCAGCAGTACCCAACCAGACGGAGCTTATGCCTTC
>TRBV30|TRBJ2-7|TRBD2|-
CAWGNGGTSGSYEQYF
TGTGCCTGGGGAAACGGGGGGACTAGCGGGAGTTACGAGCAGTACTTC
>TRBV28|TRBJ1-6|-|-
CASNSQGPHNSPLHF
TGTGCCAGCAATAGCCAGGGGCCCCATAATTCACCCCTCCACTTT
>TRBV28|TRBJ2-3|-|-
CASSSPRGGSTDTQYF
TGTGCCAGCAGTTCCCCCAGGGGCGGGAGCACAGATACGCAGTATTTT
>TRBV4-2|TRBJ2-2|-|once
CASSQQLQDTGELFF
TGTGCCAGCAGCCAACAATTACAAGACACCGGGGAGCTGTTTTTT